This is a list of T cell receptor beta chains from one sample in a study of metastatic and nonmetastatic thyroid tumors. TCRdb reanalyzed the PCR reads via MiXCR. The table has 5,400 or so clones, approximately 30% seen once; the top ten hold around a quarter. Input material: adjacent normal tissue. All receptors come from a female donor with papillary thyroid cancer or a benign thyroid nodule (not recorded which). Some clones in this sample may be carry-over from other donors' samples. Each CDR3 is given with its conserved first and last residue. D genes are given only for firm matches. Size is stated for part of the rows, as once, few or many counts, or as a class when the clone is expanded.

clone size: NA; D gene: NA; V gene: TRBV15; J gene: TRBJ2-3; CDR3 protein: CATSRGLRTDTQYF; CDR3 DNA: TGTGCCACCAGCAGAGGACTCCGCACAGATACGCAGTATTTT
clone size: NA; D gene: TRBD1; V gene: TRBV6-2/TRBV6-3; J gene: TRBJ2-7; CDR3 protein: CASSPRLAQGSRTGAYEQYF; CDR3 DNA: TGTGCCAGCAGTCCCCGATTGGCGCAAGGATCGAGGACAGGGGCCTACGAGCAGTACTTC
clone size: NA; D gene: NA; V gene: TRBV5-1; J gene: TRBJ2-1; CDR3 protein: CASSTEQVARGDEQFF; CDR3 DNA: TGCGCCAGCAGCACGGAACAGGTTGCCAGGGGCGATGAGCAGTTCTTC
clone size: few; D gene: TRBD1; V gene: TRBV6-8; J gene: TRBJ1-4; CDR3 protein: CASSQGATNEKLFF; CDR3 DNA: TGTGCCAGCAGTCAGGGGGCAACTAATGAAAAACTGTTTTTT
clone size: few; D gene: TRBD2; V gene: TRBV7-8; J gene: TRBJ2-7; CDR3 protein: CASSLRTSGSYEQYF; CDR3 DNA: TGTGCCAGCAGCTTACGGACTAGCGGCTCCTACGAGCAGTACTTC
clone size: NA; D gene: NA; V gene: TRBV15; J gene: TRBJ2-5; CDR3 protein: CATSRDRGRETQYF; CDR3 DNA: TGTGCCACCAGCAGAGATCGGGGAAGGGAGACCCAGTACTTC
clone size: NA; D gene: NA; V gene: TRBV7-9; J gene: TRBJ1-3; CDR3 protein: CASSLTGQGNTIYF; CDR3 DNA: TGTGCCAGCAGCTTAACCGGTCAAGGAAACACCATATATTTT
clone size: NA; D gene: NA; V gene: TRBV6-2/TRBV6-3; J gene: TRBJ2-1; CDR3 protein: CASTNFKTDLQFF; CDR3 DNA: TGTGCCAGCACGAACTTTAAGACCGATCTTCAGTTCTTC
clone size: few; D gene: NA; V gene: TRBV19; J gene: TRBJ1-2; CDR3 protein: CASSIESGTYGYTF; CDR3 DNA: TGTGCCAGTAGTATAGAATCAGGGACCTATGGCTACACCTTC
clone size: NA; D gene: TRBD1; V gene: TRBV11-2; J gene: TRBJ2-7; CDR3 protein: CASSLGQGAYEQYF; CDR3 DNA: TGTGCCAGCAGCTTAGGCCAGGGGGCATACGAGCAGTACTTC
clone size: medium-sized; D gene: NA; V gene: TRBV12-3/TRBV12-4; J gene: TRBJ1-5; CDR3 protein: CASMGDPNQPQHF; CDR3 DNA: TGTGCCAGCATGGGGGATCCCAACCAGCCCCAGCATTTT
clone size: few; D gene: NA; V gene: TRBV12-5; J gene: TRBJ1-2; CDR3 protein: CASGLVTRGLTPNYGYTF; CDR3 DNA: TGTGCTAGTGGTTTGGTTACCCGCGGGTTAACTCCTAACTATGGCTACACCTTC
clone size: NA; D gene: NA; V gene: TRBV7-2; J gene: TRBJ2-1; CDR3 protein: CASSFFYNEQFF; CDR3 DNA: TGTGCCAGCAGCTTCTTCTACAATGAGCAGTTCTTC
clone size: few; D gene: TRBD2; V gene: TRBV12-3/TRBV12-4; J gene: TRBJ2-1; CDR3 protein: CASSKAGLAGGYNEQFF; CDR3 DNA: TGTGCCAGCAGCAAAGCCGGACTAGCGGGAGGATACAATGAGCAGTTCTTC
clone size: NA; D gene: NA; V gene: TRBV11-2; J gene: TRBJ1-1; CDR3 protein: CASSLGGWLNTEAFF; CDR3 DNA: TGTGCCAGCAGCTTAGGTGGGTGGTTGAACACTGAAGCTTTCTTT
clone size: once; D gene: TRBD2; V gene: TRBV11-2; J gene: TRBJ2-7; CDR3 protein: CASSLWTSGSNYEQYF; CDR3 DNA: TGTGCCAGCAGCCTCTGGACTAGCGGGAGCAACTACGAGCAGTACTTC
clone size: NA; D gene: NA; V gene: TRBV6-1; J gene: TRBJ1-6; CDR3 protein: CASRGGHSNSPLHF; CDR3 DNA: TGTGCCAGCAGGGGGGGACACTCTAATTCACCCCTCCACTTT
clone size: few; D gene: NA; V gene: TRBV28; J gene: TRBJ1-1; CDR3 protein: CASSLSLRGLNTEAFF; CDR3 DNA: TGTGCCAGCAGTTTATCCCTGCGGGGGTTGAACACTGAAGCTTTCTTT
clone size: NA; D gene: TRBD2; V gene: TRBV12-3/TRBV12-4; J gene: TRBJ2-3; CDR3 protein: CASKDSGSGDTQYF; CDR3 DNA: TGTGCCAGCAAAGATAGCGGGAGTGGGGATACGCAGTATTTT
clone size: medium-sized; D gene: NA; V gene: TRBV10-3; J gene: TRBJ1-3; CDR3 protein: CAISQYRDSGNTIYF; CDR3 DNA: TGTGCCATCAGCCAATACAGGGACTCTGGAAACACCATATATTTT
clone size: NA; D gene: NA; V gene: TRBV7-8; J gene: TRBJ2-7; CDR3 protein: CASSLGAVPVQYF; CDR3 DNA: TGTGCCAGCAGCTTAGGGGCGGTTCCTGTGCAGTACTTC
clone size: NA; D gene: NA; V gene: TRBV3-1; J gene: TRBJ2-7; CDR3 protein: CASSQARVGREQYF; CDR3 DNA: TGTGCCAGCAGCCAAGCCCGGGTAGGTCGCGAGCAGTACTTC
clone size: few; D gene: TRBD2; V gene: TRBV24-1; J gene: TRBJ2-2; CDR3 protein: CATSADLAGATGELFF; CDR3 DNA: TGTGCCACCAGTGCCGACCTAGCGGGAGCTACCGGGGAGCTGTTTTTT
clone size: NA; D gene: NA; V gene: TRBV4-3; J gene: TRBJ2-7; CDR3 protein: CASSPAVGSSYEQYF; CDR3 DNA: TGCGCCAGCAGCCCGGCCGTAGGGAGCTCCTACGAGCAGTACTTC
clone size: NA; D gene: NA; V gene: TRBV12-3/TRBV12-4; J gene: TRBJ1-2; CDR3 protein: CASRGNYGYTF; CDR3 DNA: TGTGCCAGCAGAGGGAACTATGGCTACACCTTC
clone size: NA; D gene: NA; V gene: TRBV7-2; J gene: TRBJ1-1; CDR3 protein: CASSLYENTEAFF; CDR3 DNA: TGTGCCAGCAGCCTATATGAGAACACTGAAGCTTTCTTT
clone size: few; D gene: TRBD1; V gene: TRBV7-2; J gene: TRBJ2-7; CDR3 protein: CASTTGAYEQYF; CDR3 DNA: TGTGCCAGCACGACAGGGGCCTACGAGCAGTACTTC
clone size: NA; D gene: TRBD2; V gene: TRBV19; J gene: TRBJ2-5; CDR3 protein: CASSVLAAPEETQYF; CDR3 DNA: TGTGCCAGTAGTGTACTAGCGGCCCCGGAGGAGACCCAGTACTTC
clone size: once; D gene: NA; V gene: TRBV5-1; J gene: TRBJ1-2; CDR3 protein: CASSPAGDSYGYTF; CDR3 DNA: TGCGCCAGCAGCCCCGCGGGAGATAGCTATGGCTACACCTTC
clone size: NA; D gene: TRBD1; V gene: TRBV7-2; J gene: TRBJ2-7; CDR3 protein: CASSLVKGASYEQYF; CDR3 DNA: TGTGCCAGCAGCTTAGTGAAGGGGGCCTCCTACGAGCAGTACTTC
clone size: NA; D gene: TRBD2; V gene: TRBV20-1; J gene: TRBJ2-7; CDR3 protein: CSARGSSGSYYEQYF; CDR3 DNA: TGCAGTGCTAGAGGGTCTAGCGGGTCTTACTACGAGCAGTACTTC
clone size: few; D gene: NA; V gene: TRBV6-5; J gene: TRBJ1-1; CDR3 protein: CASSHRDTPRTEAFF; CDR3 DNA: TGTGCCAGCAGTCACCGGGACACCCCTAGGACTGAAGCTTTCTTT
clone size: NA; D gene: NA; V gene: TRBV20-1; J gene: TRBJ1-4; CDR3 protein: CSALTVGDEKLFF; CDR3 DNA: TGCAGTGCTTTAACGGTGGGGGATGAAAAACTGTTTTTT
clone size: NA; D gene: TRBD1; V gene: TRBV2; J gene: TRBJ1-6; CDR3 protein: CASRRQGSPLHF; CDR3 DNA: TGTGCCAGCAGGCGACAGGGTTCACCCCTCCACTTT
clone size: NA; D gene: NA; V gene: TRBV3-1; J gene: TRBJ1-3; CDR3 protein: CASSPNWLDPDSSGNTIYF; CDR3 DNA: TGTGCCAGCAGCCCAAACTGGCTGGATCCGGATTCCTCTGGAAACACCATATATTTT
clone size: few; D gene: NA; V gene: TRBV5-1; J gene: TRBJ1-3; CDR3 protein: CASSLGGPGTGNTIYF; CDR3 DNA: TGCGCCAGCAGCTTGGGCGGTCCTGGGACAGGAAACACCATATATTTT
clone size: NA; D gene: NA; V gene: TRBV7-2; J gene: TRBJ1-5; CDR3 protein: CASSKGRGNNQPQHF; CDR3 DNA: TGTGCCAGCAGCAAAGGACGGGGAAATAACCAGCCCCAGCATTTT
clone size: NA; D gene: TRBD2; V gene: TRBV18; J gene: TRBJ2-3; CDR3 protein: CASSLSARGADTQYF; CDR3 DNA: TGTGCCAGCTCACTCTCCGCGCGGGGGGCAGATACGCAGTATTTT
clone size: large; D gene: NA; V gene: TRBV6-5; J gene: TRBJ1-4; CDR3 protein: CASSYKIPSQVGNEKLFF; CDR3 DNA: TGTGCCAGCAGTTACAAGATCCCTAGTCAGGTCGGGAATGAAAAACTGTTTTTT
clone size: few; D gene: NA; V gene: TRBV19; J gene: TRBJ1-1; CDR3 protein: CASSLQGANTEAFF; CDR3 DNA: TGTGCCAGTAGTTTACAGGGAGCGAACACTGAAGCTTTCTTT